The T cell receptor (beta chain) under discussion was sequenced for a study of T-cell reconstitution after alpha-beta-depleted transplantation in children. Study-wide findings and caveats: T-cell counts and diversity were attributed mostly to newly produced T cells one year after transplant. Some patients' high day-60 TCRbeta diversity was traced to surviving recipient T cells and thymic progenitors. Reported findings indicate that, about two months after transplant, alpha-beta T cells came from several hundred expanded clones, which were derived from non-depleted graft cells.

A word on this clonotype: Its antigen is undetermined.

Germline V gives CDR1 DFQATT, CDR2 SNEGSKA (reference sequence). The CDR3 is 14 residues long. The V gene lost 0 bases and the J gene lost 4 bases, with 11 bases spanning the gap. TCRbeta library construction was performed incorporating unique molecular identifiers. In TCRdb, the PCR reads were re-called with MiXCR into one record per CDR3 protein. The sample has about 240,000 distinct CDR3 sequences, more than 20% seen once. The TCR was taken from a girl aged 2 to 10 with Fanconi anemia, due to receive a stem cell transplant. The chain recombines TRBV20-1 with TRBJ2-3; D possibly uses TRBD1 or TRBD2 (5 bases each). This sample comprised PBMCs, obtained before TCRalphabeta/CD19-depleted stem cell transplant. CDR3 residues: CSARDGGNADTQYF. CDR3 DNA sequence: TGCAGTGCTAGAGATGGGGGTAATGCAGATACGCAGTATTTT.